These 26 T cell receptor beta chains originate from one sample sequenced in a study of CD8 T cells in Susac syndrome. RNA amounts of roughly 0.45 to 1 ug underwent reverse transcription with random hexamers. MiXCR was run by TCRdb on the immunoSEQ multiplex PCR reads, yielding one entry per CDR3 protein. The sample shows about 150,000 distinct CDR3 sequences, 95% of them seen only once. Sequencing was performed on CD8+ T cells from PBMCs. The receptors derive from a human donor with multiple sclerosis.

The chain couples TRBV4-1 to TRBJ2-7, with D maybe TRBD1 (6 bases). The germline gives CDR1 MGHRA, CDR2 YSYEKL. V gave up 4 bases and J gave up 6 bases, with 19 bases separating them. This CDR3 comprises 15 residues. The CDR3 nucleotides read TGCGCCAGCAGCCCAGTGCAGGGGCCAGTCGGCGAGCAGTACTTC. Residues: CASSPVQGPVGEQYF.

This sequence joins TRBV5-6 and TRBJ1-2, with TRBD1 identical over 9 bases. CDR3 size: 13 residues. From germline, CDR1 is SGHDT and CDR2 YYEEEE. V shed 0 bases and J 8 bases; nucleotides not matched to a gene: 2. CDR3 loop: CASSLGDRDGYTF. The DNA for the CDR3 is TGTGCCAGCAGCTTGGGGGACAGGGACGGCTACACCTTC.

This clonotype turned up a few times. The chain employs TRBV5-6 and TRBJ2-7; 7 bases are shared with TRBD2. The CDR3 loop spans 14 amino acids. Germline loops: CDR1 SGHDT, CDR2 YYEEEE. V lost 0 bases to trimming and J lost 4 bases; unmatched junction nucleotides: 4. The CDR3 region has the DNA TGTGCCAGCAGCTTGGCTGGCGGGGGTTACGAGCAGTACGTC. It specifies CASSLAGGGYEQYV.

The gene calls are TRBV7-9 and TRBJ2-5, with a possible D match to TRBD1 (5 bases). The V end was cut by 5 bases, the J end by 4 bases, with 8 bases between. The V gene's germline CDR1 is SEHNR and CDR2 FQNEAQ (reference sequence). The CDR3 length is 12 residues. The CDR3 protein is CASSGQIETQYF. As DNA, the CDR3 is TGTGCCAGCAGCGGACAAATAGAGACCCAGTACTTC.

This sequence joins TRBV30 and TRBJ1-6; 9 bases are shared with TRBD1. This CDR3 is 13 amino acids long. Germline CDR1 reads GTSNPN; CDR2 reads SVGIG (reference sequence). Losses at the gene ends were 6 bases for V and 9 bases for J; bases not matched to a gene: 6. The CDR3 nucleotides read TGTGCCTGCAATGGACAGGGGATTTCACCCCTCCACTTT. Translated, it gives CACNGQGISPLHF.

The V gene is TRBV20-1, the J gene TRBJ2-5, with 10 nucleotides matching TRBD2. The germline gives CDR1 DFQATT, CDR2 SNEGSKA (reference sequence). V was pared by 5 bases and J by 5 bases, with 2 bases of the junction left unmatched. The length of the CDR3 is 12 residues. CDR3 residues: CSAQAGGETQYF. The CDR3 DNA follows: TGCAGTGCTCAAGCGGGGGGGGAGACCCAGTACTTC.

This clonotype was detected once. This chain links TRBV29-1 with TRBJ2-3; TRBD2 might be the D (6 bases). Between the trimmed V and J ends, which lost 7 bases and 5 bases, there was a span of 22 bases. The CDR3 consists of 15 residues. CDR1 is SQVTM and CDR2 is ANQGSEA in the germline V gene. The chain's CDR3 is CSAQGDSLTEDTQYF. CDR3 sequence (DNA): TGCAGCGCCCAAGGGGACTCATTAACGGAAGATACGCAGTATTTT.

The V and J genes are TRBV5-6 and TRBJ1-5; the D is unclear. From germline, CDR1 is SGHDT and CDR2 YYEEEE. The V and J ends lost 0 bases and 7 bases respectively, with 5 bases between them. This CDR3 region has 12 residues. In DNA form, the CDR3 reads TGTGCCAGCAGCTTGGATGGCCAGCCCCAGCATTTT. Its translation is CASSLDGQPQHF.

The genes are TRBV29-1 and TRBJ2-3; D could derive from TRBD1 or TRBD2 (5 bases each). The CDR3 length is 13 residues. V lost 4 bases, J lost 2 bases, and 10 bases lay in between. From germline, CDR1 is SQVTM and CDR2 ANQGSEA. The CDR3 DNA reads as TGCAGCGTTGTTCGGGGCTTCACAGATACGCAGTATTTT. This codes for CSVVRGFTDTQYF.

The V and J genes are TRBV6-5 and TRBJ1-1; D remains ambiguous. Germline CDR1 and CDR2: MNHEY and SVGAGI. The CDR3 runs 14 residues. V lost 0 bases, J lost 4 bases, and 9 bases lay in between. DNA of the CDR3: TGTGCCAGCAGTTACTCGCCAGGAGGCACTGAAGCTTTCTTT. This gives the protein CASSYSPGGTEAFF.

The CDR3 spells CSASGQSMNTEAFF. In DNA, the CDR3 is TGCAGTGCTAGTGGTCAGAGCATGAACACTGAAGCTTTCTTT. The rearrangement uses TRBV20-1 and TRBJ1-1, with no clear D. Germline loops: CDR1 DFQATT, CDR2 SNEGSKA (reference sequence). This CDR3 contains 14 residues. V was cut by 3 bases and J by 0 bases, with 11 bases left in between.

The chain combines TRBV12-5 with TRBJ2-7; 8 nucleotides agree with TRBD1. Looked up from germline, CDR1 is LGHNT and CDR2 is FRNRAP. The CDR3 runs to 14 residues. Trimming took 5 bases from V and 2 from J; bases not matched to a gene: 5. The chain's CDR3 is CASGPGTGPYEQYV. The CDR3 nucleotides are TGTGCTAGTGGTCCCGGGACAGGCCCCTACGAGCAGTACGTC.

This chain uses TRBV12-3 or TRBV12-4 with TRBJ1-2; 9 positions agree with TRBD1. Trimming removed 5 bases from V and 7 bases from J; junction bases left unmatched: 11. The CDR3 has 15 amino acids. CDR3: CASSPPGTGMGGYTF. In nucleotides, the CDR3 is TGTGCCAGCAGTCCACCTGGGACAGGGATGGGTGGCTACACCTTC.

This clonotype was detected once. The chain is built from TRBV2 and TRBJ2-1; D perhaps matches TRBD2 (6 bases). Germline loops: CDR1 SNHLY, CDR2 FYNNEI. Trimming took off 11 bases at V and 7 bases at J, with 12 bases between the two ends. The CDR3 is made up of 11 amino acids. CDR3 residues: CARRVGNEQFF. In nucleotides, the CDR3 is TGTGCCCGGAGGGTTGGAAATGAGCAGTTCTTC.

The chain employs TRBV7-8 and TRBJ2-7; the D is unclear. Looked up from germline, CDR1 is SGHVS and CDR2 is FQNEAQ. The CDR3 loop spans 14 amino acids. Trimming pared 3 bases from V and 3 bases from J, leaving 12 bases between. Here the CDR3 reads CASSLASLGYEQYV. Here the CDR3 DNA reads TGTGCCAGCAGCTTGGCTAGTTTGGGCTACGAGCAGTACGTC.

The chain joins TRBV4-1 to TRBJ1-1, with a possible D match to TRBD1 (6 bases). V shed 4 bases and J shed 2 bases, with 17 bases lying between them. Germline CDR1 reads MGHRA; CDR2 reads YSYEKL. CDR3 length equals 16 residues. Here the CDR3 DNA reads TGCGCCAGCAGCCCGCACACCCTACAGGGAAACACTGAAGCTTTCTTT. Protein sequence: CASSPHTLQGNTEAFF.

The rearrangement uses TRBV27 and TRBJ1-4, with 9 bases identical to TRBD1. The V and J ends lost 3 bases and 8 bases, in that order; junction bases with no gene match: 4. The CDR3 spans 14 residues. From germline, CDR1 is MNHEY and CDR2 SMNVEV (reference sequence). The CDR3 reads CASSLGQGHEKLFF. CDR3 nucleotide sequence: TGTGCCAGCAGTTTGGGACAGGGACACGAAAAACTGTTTTTT. Drawing the rest from reference TRBV27 and TRBJ1-4, the complete variable domain is EAQVTQNPRYLITVTGKKLTVTCSQNMNHEYMSWYRQDPGLGLRQIYYSMNVEVTDKGDVPEGYKVSRKEKRNFPLILESPSPNQTSLYFCASSLGQGHEKLFFGSGTQLSVL.

This clonotype was counted between two and nine times. The V and J genes are TRBV6-1 and TRBJ2-7; 12 bases line up with TRBD2. This CDR3 region has 16 residues. Germline loops: CDR1 MNHNS, CDR2 SASEGT. The V segment lost 5 bases and the J segment 3 bases; nucleotides outside the gene matches: 8. This chain's CDR3 is CASSPRPLAGGYEQYV. The DNA of the CDR3 is TGTGCCAGCAGTCCCCGGCCACTAGCGGGGGGCTACGAGCAGTACGTC.

This chain connects TRBV12-3 or TRBV12-4 to TRBJ2-7; D perhaps matches TRBD1 (7 bases). The CDR3 length is 15 residues. The germline V and J ends were trimmed by 5 bases and 9 bases, with 23 bases remaining between them. The CDR3 sequence: CASSPRQGTGLRQYF. DNA for the CDR3: TGTGCCAGCAGTCCCAGACAGGGAACGGGACTTAGGCAGTACTTC.

Comment on this clonotype: One end of the junction varies from germline; a read error may be responsible. This chain connects TRBV27 to TRBJ2-7; TRBD1 or TRBD2 may be the D gene (5 bases each). The V gene's germline CDR1 is MNHEY and CDR2 SMNVEV (reference sequence). This CDR3 has 13 amino acids. CDR3 amino acids: CASSLVIGTALDF. The CDR3 region has the DNA TGTGCCAGCAGTTTGGTAATCGGGACGGCATTAGACTTC.

The chain carries TRBV18 and TRBJ2-5, with a weak D call TRBD1 (6 bases). V was shortened by 3 bases and J by 2 bases, with 16 bases between the two germline ends. CDR1 is KGHSH and CDR2 is LQKENI in the germline V gene. The CDR3 length is 16 residues. CDR3 DNA: TGTGCCAGCTCACCCCTCGCTGGACAGTTACAAGAGACCCAGTACTTC. Protein sequence: CASSPLAGQLQETQYF.

V gene TRBV11-2 combines with J gene TRBJ2-3; D is unclear. Looked up from germline, CDR1 is SGHAT and CDR2 is FQNNGV. The CDR3 covers 14 residues. V was shortened by 6 bases and J by 1 base, with 11 bases between the two germline ends. CDR3 nucleotides: TGTGCCAGCAGTGACTCTTCAGGCACAGATACGCAGTATTTT. Residues: CASSDSSGTDTQYF.

The rearrangement joins TRBV4-1 to TRBJ1-6, with D hard to call. V was pared by 1 base and J by 10 bases, with 17 bases between. This CDR3 has 16 amino acids. Germline CDR1 is MGHRA and CDR2 is YSYEKL. The CDR3 nucleotides are TGCGCCAGCAGCCAAGGTCTTTACGTGGGGAAATCACCCCTCCACTTT. Its translation is CASSQGLYVGKSPLHF.

The CDR3 coding sequence is TGTGCCAGCAGCTCACAAGTGTGGGGAAAGAGGGAAAAACTGTTTTTT. Its protein is CASSSQVWGKREKLFF. The J gene is TRBJ1-4, the V gene TRBV7-9; D is unclear. V gave up 4 bases and J gave up 8 bases, with 20 bases separating them. CDR1 and CDR2 (germline): SEHNR, FQNEAQ (reference sequence). This CDR3 spans 16 amino acids. Full variable domain (missing parts from reference TRBV7-9 and TRBJ1-4): DTGVSQNPRHKITKRGQNVTFRCDPISEHNRLYWYRQTLGQGPEFLTYFQNEAQLEKSRLLSDRFSAERPKGSFSTLEIQRTEQGDSAMYLCASSSQVWGKREKLFFGSGTQLSVL.

This clonotype was found once. The J gene is TRBJ2-3, the V gene TRBV14, with a possible D match to TRBD2 (6 bases). The length of the CDR3 is 15 residues. The V and J ends lost 0 bases and 7 bases respectively, with 14 bases between them. Germline V gives CDR1 SGHDN, CDR2 FVKESK. CDR3 DNA: TGTGCCAGCAGCCAAGAGGCGGGACCGCTAAATACGCAGTATTTT. Translation gives CASSQEAGPLNTQYF.

This clonotype was found a few times. V and J are TRBV12-3 or TRBV12-4 and TRBJ2-5, with TRBD1 as a possible D gene (7 bases). V gave up 5 bases and J gave up 1 base, with 11 bases separating them. CDR3 length: 14 amino acids. CDR3 residues: CASSPRDSQETQYF. Written as DNA, the CDR3 is TGTGCCAGCAGTCCGCGGGACAGCCAAGAGACCCAGTACTTC.